This T cell receptor (beta chain) was captured by sequencing in a study of cytomegalovirus exposure and HLA in healthy donors. Healthy people donating bone marrow made up the donors. The PCR employed 60 Vbeta primers together with 13 Jbeta primers. Assay used: immunoSEQ multiplex PCR; TCRdb lists only in-frame clones, some missing. The table shows about 180,000 clones, with 75% occurring only once. In germline, CDR1 is KGHSH, CDR2 LQKENI. V lost 5 bases, J lost 5 bases, and 4 bases stayed unmatched. The CDR3 loop spans 14 amino acids. The source of this sequence is a female donor in good health and CMV-seronegative. Sequences were obtained from PBMCs. The chain has TRBV18 and TRBJ1-5, with 9 bases fitting TRBD1. In nucleotides, the CDR3 is TGTGCCAGCTCAGACAGGGGGGAGCATCAGCCCCAGCATTTT. This gives the protein CASSDRGEHQPQHF.